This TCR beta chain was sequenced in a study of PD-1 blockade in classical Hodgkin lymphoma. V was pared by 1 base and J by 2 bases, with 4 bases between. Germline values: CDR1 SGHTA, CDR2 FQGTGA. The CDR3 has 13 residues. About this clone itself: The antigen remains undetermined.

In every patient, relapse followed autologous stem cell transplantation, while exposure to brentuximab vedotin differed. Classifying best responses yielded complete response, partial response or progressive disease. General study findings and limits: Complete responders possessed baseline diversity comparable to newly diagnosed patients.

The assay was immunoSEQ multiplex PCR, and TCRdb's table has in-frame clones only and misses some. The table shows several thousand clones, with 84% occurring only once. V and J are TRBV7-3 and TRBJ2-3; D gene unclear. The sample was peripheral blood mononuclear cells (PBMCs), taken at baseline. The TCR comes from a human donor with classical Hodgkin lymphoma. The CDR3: CASSLSPTDTQYF. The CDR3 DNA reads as TGTGCCAGCAGCTTAAGCCCCACAGATACGCAGTATTTT. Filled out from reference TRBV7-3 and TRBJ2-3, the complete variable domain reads GAGVSQTPSNKVTEKGKYVELRCDPISGHTALYWYRQSLGQGPEFLIYFQGTGAADDSGLPNDRFFAVRPEGSVSTLKIQRTERGDSAVYLCASSLSPTDTQYFGPGTRLTVL.